This TCR beta chain was identified in a study of T cells in Graves' hyperthyroidism and ophthalmopathy. Study conclusions and caveats: In the blood, most expanded thyroid clonotypes above 0.001 appeared as well.

The source material, RNA transcripts, was used to amplify TCR beta CDR3 regions. The HTBI primer set drove a first-round RT-PCR of the TCR CDR3. TCRdb fed the multiplex PCR reads into MiXCR, producing one record per CDR3 protein. Of approximately 710,000 distinct CDR3 sequences in the sample, 15% to 20% are singletons; the top ten hold about 16%. Per the germline V gene, CDR1 is SNHLY and CDR2 is FYNNEI. The CDR3 runs 13 residues. J lost 8 bases, V lost 7 bases, and 10 bases had no gene match. This clonotype was detected ten times or more. No antigen is known for it. Any patient presenting with uncontrolled infection, other autoimmune disease, pregnancy or lactation was left out.

The TCR originated in a man between 45 and 60 years old with Graves' hyperthyroidism. Sequencing used blood. This chain links TRBV2 with TRBJ1-2, with TRBD1 matching over 7 bases. Here the CDR3 DNA reads TGTGCCAGCATTGGGGGACAGCAGTCGGGCTACACCTTC. Translation: CASIGGQQSGYTF.